This TCR beta chain was recorded in a study of blood T cell repertoires in COVID-19. Study-level information: COVID-19 samples, acute and convalescent, were from the United States, Italy and Spain. T cells, B-cell-depleted T cells, or PBMCs provided the cDNA or gDNA that served as material.

The J segment lost 5 bases and the V segment lost 0 bases, leaving 2 bases of the junction unmatched. CDR3 length: 14 amino acids. Per the germline V gene, CDR1 is SGHNT and CDR2 is YYREEE (reference sequence). In the original analysis: Reference gene primers were amplified, and this amplification served to estimate nucleated cell counts. Sequenced by immunoSEQ multiplex PCR; TCRdb stores in-frame clones only, minus some. V, J and clone size reflect that table, while D and trimming were determined from the DNA. The table lists approximately 210,000 clones, about 87% of them singletons, with approximately 1.7% in the top ten.

The receptor comes from a man aged 65 to 85 with acute or convalescent COVID-19. This chain connects TRBV5-4 to TRBJ1-2; 9 nucleotides match TRBD1. Sequencing used peripheral blood. The CDR3 DNA reads as TGTGCCAGCAGCTTGGGGGACAGGGAATATGGCTACACCTTC. Its translation: CASSLGDREYGYTF.